This T cell receptor (beta chain) stems from a study of cytomegalovirus exposure and HLA in healthy donors. The PCR was carried out with 60 Vbeta primers and 13 Jbeta primers. TCRdb's table, derived via immunoSEQ multiplex PCR, lists solely in-frame clones and lacks some. There are 150,000 to 200,000 clones in the sample; 80% occur only once, and 9.7% lies in the top ten. The V segment lost 7 bases and the J segment 6 bases; nucleotides outside the gene matches: 8. This CDR3 has 13 amino acids. The germline V gene encodes CDR1 SGHDT and CDR2 YYEEEE. Sequencing was carried out using PBMCs. The chain is built from TRBV5-6 and TRBJ1-2, with 8 nucleotides matching TRBD1. This clonotype was obtained from a man between 18 and 29 years old in good health and CMV-seropositive. The CDR3 nucleotides read TGTGCCAGCGGAATACAGGGGGACCATGGCTACACCTTC. It codes for CASGIQGDHGYTF.